This T cell receptor beta chain originates from a study of T cell repertoires in cytomegalovirus infection. Study-wide results and limits: HLA-C-restricted TCR beta clonotypes specific for CMV led the ex vivo response.

One entry per CDR3 protein, called by TCRdb with MiXCR from the reads. The table includes a few hundred thousand distinct CDR3 sequences, about 29% detected once. A word on this clonotype: Its antigen remains unknown.

The clonotype was recovered from a human donor in good health (CMV status not recorded). Some clones in this sample may be carry-over from other donors' samples. This specimen consisted of cultured PBMCs, obtained from culture after CMV antigen stimulation.

DNA for the CDR3: TGTGCCAGCAGCCTACAGGAGTACGAGCAGTACTTC. Encoded protein: CASSLQEYEQYF. The chain carries TRBV5-6 and TRBJ2-7, with D perhaps matching TRBD1 (5 bases). Trimming took 4 bases from V and 4 from J, leaving 9 bases between them. Germline CDR1 and CDR2: SGHDT and YYEEEE. CDR3 size: 12 residues.